The rows below give T cell receptor beta chains drawn from one sample of a study of shared clonotypes between healthy human individuals. Only in-frame clones appear in the TCRdb table, and some are missing; sequencing was by immunoSEQ multiplex PCR. The table has millions of clones, less than 95% seen once. The sequenced material came from naive CD8+ T cells sorted from blood. The receptors were gathered from a man between 18 and 29 years old in good health. Each CDR3 is given with its conserved first and last residue. D genes are given only for firm matches. The size field is filled for only some rows; it gives once, few, many or a size class.

V: TRBV27
size: NA
D: NA
J: TRBJ2-3
CDR3: CASSLLGGKTDTQYF
DNA: TGTGCCAGCAGTTTACTGGGCGGGAAGACAGATACGCAGTATTTT

V: TRBV11-2
size: NA
D: TRBD2
J: TRBJ2-1
CDR3: CASSSLAASYNEQFF
DNA: TGTGCCAGCAGCTCACTAGCGGCATCCTACAATGAGCAGTTCTTC

V: TRBV11-2
size: NA
D: NA
J: TRBJ1-2
CDR3: CASSLVRVDYGYTF
DNA: TGTGCCAGCAGCTTAGTCAGGGTTGACTATGGCTACACCTTC

V: TRBV27
size: NA
D: TRBD2
J: TRBJ2-1
CDR3: CASKGTSGMFSYNEQFF
DNA: TGTGCCAGCAAAGGCACTAGCGGGATGTTCTCCTACAATGAGCAGTTCTTC

V: TRBV6-1
size: NA
D: NA
J: TRBJ2-7
CDR3: CASSELPVESSYEQYF
DNA: TGTGCCAGCAGTGAACTCCCAGTGGAGAGCTCCTACGAGCAGTACTTC

V: TRBV9
size: NA
D: NA
J: TRBJ1-2
CDR3: CASSVGVGSYGYTF
DNA: TGTGCCAGCAGCGTAGGTGTAGGGAGCTATGGCTACACCTTC

V: TRBV6-5
size: NA
D: NA
J: TRBJ2-5
CDR3: CASSSVQETQYF
DNA: TGTGCCAGCAGCAGCGTCCAAGAGACCCAGTACTTC

V: TRBV28
size: NA
D: TRBD1
J: TRBJ1-5
CDR3: CASTIQGAGQPQHF
DNA: TGTGCCAGCACCATACAGGGGGCCGGTCAGCCCCAGCATTTT

V: TRBV9
size: NA
D: TRBD1
J: TRBJ2-4
CDR3: CASSPGQGTIVKNIQYF
DNA: TGTGCCAGCAGCCCTGGACAGGGAACCATAGTCAAAAACATTCAGTACTTC

V: TRBV5-6
size: NA
D: TRBD2
J: TRBJ2-2
CDR3: CASSLGLAGPTGELFF
DNA: TGTGCCAGCAGCTTAGGTCTAGCGGGACCCACCGGGGAGCTGTTTTTT

V: TRBV7-9
size: NA
D: NA
J: TRBJ1-4
CDR3: CASSWGEKDLEKLFF
DNA: TGTGCCAGCAGCTGGGGGGAAAAGGACCTTGAAAAACTGTTTTTT

V: TRBV7-9
size: once
D: NA
J: TRBJ2-3
CDR3: CASSPPAGSGQGSTDTQYF
DNA: TGTGCCAGCAGCCCCCCAGCGGGGAGCGGACAGGGCAGCACAGATACGCAGTATTTT

V: TRBV27
size: NA
D: NA
J: TRBJ1-1
CDR3: CASSPIGNTEAFF
DNA: TGTGCCAGCAGTCCCATAGGGAACACTGAAGCTTTCTTT

V: TRBV5-6
size: NA
D: NA
J: TRBJ2-3
CDR3: CASSFSSSGTDTQYF
DNA: TGTGCCAGCAGCTTTTCTAGTTCAGGCACAGATACGCAGTATTTT

V: TRBV2
size: NA
D: NA
J: TRBJ1-1
CDR3: CASGTGGFVNTEAFF
DNA: TGTGCCAGCGGAACGGGGGGTTTTGTGAACACTGAAGCTTTCTTT

V: TRBV15
size: NA
D: NA
J: TRBJ2-5
CDR3: CATSRVVEQETQYF
DNA: TGTGCCACCAGCAGAGTTGTAGAGCAAGAGACCCAGTACTTC